These 25 T cell receptor beta chains came from one sample sequenced in a study of blood T cell repertoires in COVID-19. The table came from immunoSEQ multiplex PCR; TCRdb's copy has only in-frame clones and leaves some out. The sample has roughly 52,000 clones; 87% are singletons. The sample comprised peripheral blood. The receptors stem from a man aged 35-49 years with COVID-19, enrolled during active disease.

J is TRBJ2-7 and V is TRBV5-5, with 8 bases identical to TRBD2. Germline V gene sequence: CDR1 SGHKS, CDR2 YYEKEE (reference sequence). V was clipped by 1 base and J by 5 bases; unmatched bases: 8. The CDR3 consists of 15 residues. CDR3 loop: CASSLNGGARNEQYF. The CDR3 nucleotides are TGTGCCAGCAGCTTGAACGGGGGGGCGCGGAACGAGCAGTACTTC.

This clone was counted only a few times. J is TRBJ2-7 and V is TRBV11-2, with 8 bases fitting TRBD2. Germline V gives CDR1 SGHAT, CDR2 FQNNGV. V lost 3 bases and J lost 2; bases outside the gene matches: 18. The CDR3 length is 19 residues. The CDR3 loop is CASSFLINAGREEAYEQYF. In DNA form, the CDR3 reads TGTGCCAGCAGCTTTTTAATCAATGCGGGGCGGGAGGAGGCCTACGAGCAGTACTTC.

The chain employs TRBV4-1 and TRBJ1-2; possible D gene TRBD1, 6 bases. Germline values: CDR1 MGHRA, CDR2 YSYEKL. The V end was cut by 5 bases, the J end by 8 bases, with 15 bases between. The CDR3 has 13 residues. CDR3 loop: CASSGAGGRGYTF. CDR3 in DNA: TGCGCCAGCAGCGGAGCCGGGGGGCGCGGCTACACCTTC.

The J gene is TRBJ2-1, the V gene TRBV25-1, with 13 bases identical to TRBD2. This CDR3 contains 17 residues. J lost 7 bases, V lost 7 bases, and 13 bases had no gene match. Germline-derived CDR1 and CDR2 are MGHDK and SYGVNS. The CDR3 DNA sequence: TGTGCCAGCACCGACAACGGACTAGCGGGAGAATGGAATGAGCAGTTCTTC. It yields the protein CASTDNGLAGEWNEQFF.

The chain carries TRBV30 and TRBJ1-4; possibly TRBD1 for D (5 bases). V gave up 4 bases and J gave up 7 bases, with 16 bases separating them. From germline, CDR1 is GTSNPN and CDR2 SVGIG (reference sequence). The CDR3 is made up of 14 amino acids. The chain's CDR3 is CAWTASGKGEKLFF. Written as DNA, the CDR3 is TGTGCCTGGACCGCATCAGGGAAAGGTGAAAAACTGTTTTTT.

The rearrangement links TRBV18 to TRBJ2-1; TRBD1 is a possible D gene (6 bases). CDR3 length: 15 residues. Trimming took off 0 bases at V and 7 bases at J, with 13 bases between the two ends. In germline, CDR1 is KGHSH, CDR2 LQKENI. The CDR3 sequence: CASSPPQQGRNEQFF. The CDR3 nucleotides are TGTGCCAGCTCACCACCGCAACAGGGTAGAAATGAGCAGTTCTTC.

The J gene is TRBJ1-4, the V gene TRBV30, with 8 bases matching TRBD1. The CDR3 contains 15 residues. V lost 0 bases and J lost 7; bases outside the gene matches: 7. Germline V gene data show CDR1 as GTSNPN and CDR2 as SVGIG (reference sequence). The chain's CDR3 is CAWSVGTGGSEKLFF. The DNA for the CDR3 is TGTGCCTGGAGTGTAGGGACAGGAGGTAGTGAAAAACTGTTTTTT. Full variable domain (rest looked up from reference TRBV30 and TRBJ1-4): SQTIHQWPATLVQPVGSPLSLECTVEGTSNPNLYWYRQAAGRGLQLLFYSVGIGQISSEVPQNLSASRPQDRQFILSSKKLLLSDSGFYLCAWSVGTGGSEKLFFGSGTQLSVL.

The gene calls are TRBV7-2 and TRBJ2-7; maybe TRBD2 (5 bases). The CDR3 has 17 amino acids. Germline V CDR1 and CDR2: SGHTA, FQGNSA. Trimming removed 2 bases from V and 0 bases from J, with 17 bases in between. Here the CDR3 DNA reads TGTGCCAGCAGCTTATCGGGGATACGTGGGAGCTCCTACGAGCAGTACTTC. It yields the protein CASSLSGIRGSSYEQYF.

This chain uses TRBV4-1 with TRBJ1-2; 9 bases align to TRBD1. This CDR3 spans 14 amino acids. Germline trimming cut 0 bases from V and 12 bases from J; bases unmatched to any gene: 8. Germline lookup yields CDR1 MGHRA and CDR2 YSYEKL. CDR3 DNA: TGCGCCAGCAGCCAAGATAGAGGACAGGGGACGAACACCTTC. This gives the protein CASSQDRGQGTNTF.

V usage is TRBV29-1 and J usage is TRBJ1-5; 8 nucleotides agree with TRBD1. CDR1 and CDR2 from the germline V gene are SQVTM and ANQGSEA. Germline trimming cut 4 bases from V and 6 bases from J; bases unmatched to any gene: 5. This CDR3 region has 13 residues. In nucleotides, the CDR3 is TGCAGCGTTGCGTCAGGGGGCGCTCAGCCCCAGCATTTT. Amino acid sequence: CSVASGGAQPQHF. The variable domain in full, completed from reference TRBV29-1 and TRBJ1-5, reads SAVISQKPSRDICQRGTSLTIQCQVDSQVTMMFWYRQQPGQSLTLIATANQGSEATYESGFVIDKFPISRPNLTFSTLTVSNMSPEDSSIYLCSVASGGAQPQHFGDGTRLSIL.

V is TRBV7-9 and J is TRBJ2-7; the match to TRBD1 covers 7 bases. After removal of 2 bases from V and 4 bases from J, the junction contained 14 bases not matched to a gene. Germline V CDR1 and CDR2: SEHNR, FQNEAQ (reference sequence). The CDR3 runs 17 residues. CDR3 nucleotides: TGTGCCAGCAGCTTATCCAGGACCGAGGGGGCGACTTACGAGCAGTACTTC. Translation: CASSLSRTEGATYEQYF.

J is TRBJ1-3 and V is TRBV28, with D possibly matching TRBD1 (6 bases). The V gene lost 2 bases and the J gene lost 2 bases, with 7 bases spanning the gap. The CDR3 is made up of 14 amino acids. Germline-derived CDR1 and CDR2 are MDHEN and SYDVKM. The CDR3 nucleotides read TGTGCCAGCAGTTTAAGGGACACTGGAAACACCATATATTTT. It codes for CASSLRDTGNTIYF. The variable domain in full, with the rest retrieved from reference TRBV28 and TRBJ1-3, is DVKVTQSSRYLVKRTGEKVFLECVQDMDHENMFWYRQDPGLGLRLIYFSYDVKMKEKGDIPEGYSVSREKKERFSLILESASTNQTSMYLCASSLRDTGNTIYFGEGSWLTVV.

The V call is TRBV7-9, the J call TRBJ1-1; no reliable D call. The CDR3 covers 16 residues. Trimming pared 1 base from V and 1 base from J, leaving 13 bases between. Per the germline V gene, CDR1 is SEHNR and CDR2 is FQNEAQ (reference sequence). The CDR3 sequence is CASSLGGKGGNTEAFF. The CDR3, as DNA: TGTGCCAGCAGCTTAGGGGGAAAAGGAGGGAACACTGAAGCTTTCTTT. Full variable domain (missing parts from reference TRBV7-9 and TRBJ1-1): DTGVSQNPRHKITKRGQNVTFRCDPISEHNRLYWYRQTLGQGPEFLTYFQNEAQLEKSRLLSDRFSAERPKGSFSTLEIQRTEQGDSAMYLCASSLGGKGGNTEAFFGQGTRLTVV.

CDR3 loop: CASGGGGRVNSPLHF. The DNA of the CDR3 is TGTGCCAGCGGCGGGGGGGGGCGCGTGAATTCACCCCTCCACTTT. The gene calls are TRBV27 and TRBJ1-6, with D possibly TRBD1 on 6 matching bases. The V gene lost 8 bases and the J gene lost 7 bases, with 18 bases spanning the gap. The CDR3 has 15 residues. Germline V gene data show CDR1 as MNHEY and CDR2 as SMNVEV (reference sequence).

Worth noting for this clone: One end of the junction varies from germline; a read error may be responsible. V gene TRBV7-9 combines with J gene TRBJ2-1; 11 nucleotides align to TRBD1. The CDR3 sequence is 17 residues long. Germline V CDR1 and CDR2: SEHNR, FQNEAQ (reference sequence). CDR3 coding DNA: TGCGTAACCGGGACAGGGGGATCCACCCCCAACTACAATGAGCAGTTCTTC. Translated: CVTGTGGSTPNYNEQFF.

The gene calls are TRBV10-2 and TRBJ1-4; 7 bases match TRBD1. Looked up from germline, CDR1 is WSHSY and CDR2 is SAAADI. Trimming cost V 8 bases and J 4 bases; bases outside gene matches: 10. There are 15 residues in the CDR3. CDR3 DNA: TGCGCCAGCGGCCAGGGGGTCGCGTATAATGAAAAACTGTTTTTT. Protein: CASGQGVAYNEKLFF.

The chain uses TRBV2 and TRBJ1-6; 7 nucleotides align to TRBD1. The germline CDR1 and CDR2 sequences are SNHLY and FYNNEI. The V gene end was trimmed by 5 bases and the J gene end by 12 bases; junction bases not matched to a gene: 4. The CDR3 runs to 12 residues. The CDR3 sequence is CASSTYRGPLHF. The CDR3 DNA reads TGTGCCAGCAGTACCTACAGGGGACCCCTCCACTTT.

This rearrangement joins TRBV9 to TRBJ1-2; tentatively, D is TRBD1 (5 bases). V lost 4 bases, J lost 3 bases, and 16 bases lay in between. The length of the CDR3 is 15 residues. CDR1 SGDLS and CDR2 YYNGEE come from the germline V gene. The CDR3 sequence is CASSPGGGGHYGYTF. The CDR3 DNA sequence: TGTGCCAGCAGCCCGGGGGGTGGTGGTCACTATGGCTACACCTTC.

A remark on this clone: The same CDR3 also results from other DNA sequences found in this sample. The rearrangement links TRBV27 to TRBJ1-1, with 9 bases matching TRBD1. Germline CDR1 reads MNHEY; CDR2 reads SMNVEV (reference sequence). The CDR3 totals 13 residues. J gave up 5 bases and V 6 bases, and 4 bases lay outside the gene matches. CDR3 region: CASRDRGRTEAFF. In DNA, the CDR3 is TGTGCCAGCAGGGACAGGGGTAGAACTGAAGCTTTCTTT.

V is TRBV11-2 and J is TRBJ2-1; maybe TRBD1 (5 bases). This CDR3 comprises 14 residues. V lost 0 bases and J 7 bases, leaving 10 bases between the germline ends. The germline V gene encodes CDR1 SGHAT and CDR2 FQNNGV. In nucleotides, the CDR3 is TGTGCCAGCAGCTTAGATGGGGCGTGGAATGAGCAGTTCTTC. Amino acid sequence: CASSLDGAWNEQFF. Full variable domain (remainder filled in from reference TRBV11-2 and TRBJ2-1): EAGVAQSPRYKIIEKRQSVAFWCNPISGHATLYWYQQILGQGPKLLIQFQNNGVVDDSQLPKDRFSAERLKGVDSTLKIQPAKLEDSAVYLCASSLDGAWNEQFFGPGTRLTVL.

The V and J genes are TRBV21-1 and TRBJ2-7; the DNA was not used to check the table's D call, TRBD1. TRBV21-1 is shown as a pseudogene. The CDR3 runs 12 residues. CDR3 bases: TGTGCCAGCAGGGCGGAGGGACAGGAGCAGTACTTC. This codes for CASRAEGQEQYF.

CDR3 in amino acids: CAPPGLVNIQYF. In DNA form, the CDR3 reads TGTGCCCCGCCGGGACTAGTTAACATTCAGTACTTC. V is TRBV30 and J is TRBJ2-4; 8 bases are shared with TRBD2. With V trimmed by 8 bases and J by 7 bases, 7 bases remained unmatched. This CDR3 is built from 12 residues. Germline assignment: CDR1 GTSNPN and CDR2 SVGIG (reference sequence).

V and J are TRBV21-1 and TRBJ2-5; the tabulated D call, TRBD1, remains unverified against the DNA. TRBV21-1 is listed as a pseudogene. CDR3 length: 15 amino acids. CDR3 region: CASSRSQQKQETQYF. CDR3 nucleotides: TGTGCCAGCAGCAGAAGTCAACAGAAACAAGAGACCCAGTACTTC.

The rearrangement uses TRBV9 and TRBJ1-5; TRBD1 matches at 7 bases. Germline CDR1 and CDR2: SGDLS and YYNGEE. Germline trimming cut 3 bases from V and 2 bases from J; bases unmatched to any gene: 5. The length of the CDR3 is 15 residues. This CDR3 is CASSDGTVGNQPQHF. In DNA form, the CDR3 reads TGTGCCAGCAGCGACGGGACAGTAGGCAATCAGCCCCAGCATTTT.

This clone was observed once. J is TRBJ2-2 and V is TRBV7-6; TRBD2 is a possible D gene (6 bases). V shed 4 bases and J shed 7 bases, with 22 bases lying between them. The CDR3 extends over 17 amino acids. Germline CDR1 and CDR2: SGHVS and FNYEAQ. The CDR3 region has the DNA TGTGCCAGCAGCTCCCCTGGGGGGAGATCCGAGGGCGGGGAGCTGTTTTTT. Amino acid sequence: CASSSPGGRSEGGELFF.